The sequence of this TCR beta chain was determined in a study of shared clonotypes between healthy human individuals. CD45RO-negative cells were positively selected for CCR7, leaving out terminally differentiated effector memory CD45RA+ cells. Germline V gene sequence: CDR1 SGHTA, CDR2 FQGNSA. Trimming shortened V by 1 base and J by 0 bases, and 12 bases separated the two germline ends. CDR3 length: 16 amino acids. Repertoires were generated with immunoSEQ multiplex PCR, while TCRdb's copy carries only in-frame clones and drops some. The sample includes around 1,900,000 clones, 85% to 95% seen only once; the top ten take 1.5% to 2%.

The sequenced material came from naive CD8+ T cells from PBMCs. This clonotype was obtained from a man younger than 35 in good health. Some clones in this sample may be carry-over from other donors' samples. The chain carries TRBV7-2 and TRBJ1-2; D is unclear. The CDR3 DNA reads as TGTGCCAGCAGCTTAGTTCAAGGTGGTCCTAACTATGGCTACACCTTC. Its protein product is CASSLVQGGPNYGYTF.